This entry is about one TCR beta chain. There is no known antigen for this receptor. Qualities for individual bases were not recorded, and no much larger clone is one base off. This sample was taken from a study of T cell changes during pregnancy in multiple sclerosis (dated by TCRdb to about 2019). About the investigation overall: In women with multiple sclerosis, the researchers looked at how the T cell repertoire shifted as pregnancy progressed.

To prepare the library, the immunoSEQ multiplex PCR assay was applied. TCRdb retrieved this table from immuneACCESS and kept in-frame rearrangements only. Not all clones are present; in checked studies, unresolved V genes account for under half, and no reason is known for the remainder. The table for this sample lists about 75,000 clones; 75% to 95% of them were counted only once. The biggest ten clones account for more than 0.4% of the sample. The junction shows trimming of 6 bases on V and 1 base on J, and the gene matches do not reach 4 bases of it. The CDR3 goes from the cysteine to the phenylalanine over 14 residues. CDR3 DNA only is kept here, 42 bases in frame from base 1. As encoded in the germline V gene, CDR1 is SQVTM while CDR2 is ANQGSEA.

The V gene is TRBV29-1 and the J gene is TRBJ2-3, and TRBD1 matches 10 of the central bases. The clonotype originates from a female donor with multiple sclerosis, enrolled in a pregnancy study. The sample in question was CD4+ T cells from peripheral blood mononuclear cells, obtained before pregnancy. The CDR3 here reads CSVTGTGGTDTQYF. The DNA reads TGCAGCGTGACCGGGACAGGGGGCACAGATACGCAGTATTTT.